This T cell receptor beta chain was identified in a study of T cells in Graves' hyperthyroidism and ophthalmopathy. V lost 4 bases to trimming and J lost 4 bases; unmatched junction nucleotides: 18. The CDR3 has 18 amino acids. Germline V gene data show CDR1 as SGHVS and CDR2 as FQNEAQ. RNA transcripts served as the template for amplifying TCR beta CDR3 regions. The TCR CDR3 was amplified in a first-round RT-PCR using the HTBI primer set. Via MiXCR, TCRdb re-called the multiplex PCR reads, giving one row per CDR3 protein. The data hold about 840,000 distinct CDR3 sequences, with 38% observed a single time. This clonotype was counted a few times.

This sequence was found in a man aged 18 to 29 with Graves' hyperthyroidism. The rearrangement joins TRBV7-8 to TRBJ2-5, with 7 positions matching TRBD1. The sample consisted of blood. The DNA of the CDR3 is TGTGCCAGCAGCTCCCCAGGGGGTCAGGGACGGGTTTTAGAGACCCAGTACTTC. Protein: CASSSPGGQGRVLETQYF.